A single sample is the source of the 20 T cell receptor beta chains below, sequenced in a study of regulatory T cells in long-lasting Graves disease. Construction of the TCR beta libraries employed iRepertoire HTBI primers in conjunction with Arm-PCR of CDR3 regions. Each CDR3 protein gets one entry after TCRdb re-called the multiplex PCR reads with MiXCR. The data show hundreds of thousands of distinct CDR3 sequences, under 25% seen once. Time point noted: persistent/refractory GD, antithyroid drugs over 5 years with positive TRAb. Generation of the TCR library employed RNA extracted from PBMCs. This material consisted of peripheral blood mononuclear cells (PBMCs), taken when the disease was refractory, from a patient treated with antithyroid drugs. The receptors were sampled from a female donor with Graves disease.

This clonotype was observed many times. This chain connects TRBV29-1 to TRBJ1-1; D is possibly TRBD1 (6 bases). Looked up from germline, CDR1 is SQVTM and CDR2 is ANQGSEA. V was trimmed by 6 bases and J by 0 bases, leaving 17 bases between them. The CDR3 contains 15 residues. DNA for the CDR3: TGCAGCGTGCTAGGGACACGCATTATGAACACTGAAGCTTTCTTT. Translating gives CSVLGTRIMNTEAFF. The full variable domain, its missing parts supplied by reference TRBV29-1 and TRBJ1-1, is SAVISQKPSRDICQRGTSLTIQCQVDSQVTMMFWYRQQPGQSLTLIATANQGSEATYESGFVIDKFPISRPNLTFSTLTVSNMSPEDSSIYLCSVLGTRIMNTEAFFGQGTRLTVV.

This clonotype has more than one count but fewer than ten. This rearrangement joins TRBV3-1 to TRBJ2-5; D ambiguous. Trimming removed 0 bases at V and 8 bases at J, with 7 bases between. Germline V gene sequence: CDR1 LGHDT, CDR2 YNNKEL (reference sequence). The length of the CDR3 is 12 residues. CDR3: CASSQDKITQYF. As DNA, the CDR3 is TGTGCCAGCAGCCAAGACAAGATTACCCAGTACTTC.

The sample holds many counts of this clonotype. The genes are TRBV28 and TRBJ1-1; perhaps TRBD1 as D (6 bases). Trimming took off 5 bases at V and 2 bases at J, with 15 bases between the two ends. CDR1 MDHEN and CDR2 SYDVKM come from the germline V gene. This CDR3 is 15 amino acids long. CDR3 bases: TGTGCCAGCAGTCCACAGGGTACGGGAAACACTGAAGCTTTCTTT. This codes for CASSPQGTGNTEAFF.

This clonotype occurred a few times. This rearrangement joins TRBV11-2 to TRBJ1-3; D is unresolved. V lost 7 bases to trimming and J lost 2 bases, with 3 bases between them. Per germline, CDR1 SGHAT and CDR2 FQNNGV. This CDR3 is built from 11 residues. The CDR3 coding sequence is TGTGCCAGCACCCCTGGAAACACCATATATTTT. Residues: CASTPGNTIYF.

This clonotype has more than one count but fewer than ten. The rearrangement joins TRBV29-1 to TRBJ1-3, with D uncertain. The germline CDR1 and CDR2 sequences are SQVTM and ANQGSEA. The CDR3 is 13 amino acids. V was trimmed by 5 bases and J by 4 bases, leaving 12 bases between them. The CDR3 nucleotides read TGCAGCGTTTCAGGAGGGTTCGGAAACACCATATATTTT. Its protein is CSVSGGFGNTIYF.

This clonotype came up many times. The V gene is TRBV20-1, the J gene TRBJ1-6; D unclear. Germline lookup yields CDR1 DFQATT and CDR2 SNEGSKA (reference sequence). This CDR3 is 15 amino acids long. V was trimmed by 0 bases and J by 9 bases, leaving 15 bases between them. This CDR3 reads CSARDWSGVPSPLHF. Here the CDR3 DNA reads TGCAGTGCTAGAGATTGGAGCGGGGTACCTTCACCCCTCCACTTT.

This clonotype has only a few counts. This chain connects TRBV29-1 to TRBJ2-5; possible D gene TRBD1, 5 bases. Per germline, CDR1 SQVTM and CDR2 ANQGSEA. V was pared by 3 bases and J by 6 bases, with 8 bases between. This CDR3 contains 11 residues. Written as DNA, the CDR3 is TGCAGCGTTGACAGGGCTCAGACCCAGTACTTC. This translates into CSVDRAQTQYF.

The sample holds many counts of this clonotype. The chain is built from TRBV6-9 and TRBJ1-4, with D hard to call. Germline lookup yields CDR1 MNHGY and CDR2 SVAAGI. The CDR3 is made up of 16 amino acids. With 2 bases removed from V and 8 bases from J, the gap between germline ends came to 18 bases. This chain's CDR3 is CASSYNSIHLGEKLFF. DNA of the CDR3: TGTGCCAGCAGTTATAATTCGATCCATCTTGGCGAAAAACTGTTTTTT.

This chain connects TRBV11-2 to TRBJ1-6, with D uncertain. The CDR3 has 10 residues. Looked up from germline, CDR1 is SGHAT and CDR2 is FQNNGV. Trimming pared 4 bases from V and 13 bases from J, leaving 5 bases between. DNA of the CDR3: TGTGCCAGCAGCTCCCATCCCCTCCACTTT. Protein sequence: CASSSHPLHF.

V is TRBV7-9 and J is TRBJ2-5; a weak D match, TRBD1 (6 bases). V shed 5 bases and J shed 4 bases, with 17 bases lying between them. The CDR3 has 15 amino acids. Germline V gene sequence: CDR1 SEHNR, CDR2 FQNEAQ (reference sequence). CDR3 residues: CASSRGQNDGETQYF. In nucleotides, the CDR3 is TGTGCCAGCAGCCGGGGACAAAACGACGGAGAGACCCAGTACTTC.

On this clonotype: This sequence may be a read error, since a much larger clone differs from it by one base. The chain uses TRBV12-3 or TRBV12-4 and TRBJ2-7, with D perhaps being TRBD1 or TRBD2 (5 bases each). This CDR3 has 14 residues. Deletions cut 6 bases from V and 0 bases from J, with 12 bases between. In DNA form, the CDR3 reads TGTGCCAGCAGCGGGGCTATAAGCTCCTACGAGCAGTACTTC. Its protein product is CASSGAISSYEQYF.

This clonotype was counted at least ten times. The chain employs TRBV6-7 and TRBJ2-7; the D call may be TRBD1 or TRBD2 (5 bases each). TRBV6-7 is given ORF status, its function remaining uncertain. The CDR3 contains 14 residues. V lost 9 bases, J lost 4 bases, and 19 bases lay in between. CDR3 in DNA: TGTGCCAGAATCGGGACCAATTCGTGTTACGAGCAGTACTTC. Translating gives CARIGTNSCYEQYF.

This clonotype was counted at least ten times. V and J are TRBV14 and TRBJ1-2; a possible D gene is TRBD1 (6 bases). Per germline, CDR1 SGHDN and CDR2 FVKESK. This CDR3 has 15 amino acids. V lost 3 bases, J lost 0 bases, and 11 bases lay in between. The chain's CDR3 is CASSQWTATNYGYTF. CDR3 nucleotide sequence: TGTGCCAGCAGCCAGTGGACAGCTACTAACTATGGCTACACCTTC.

V usage is TRBV29-1 and J usage is TRBJ2-7; D possibly matches TRBD1 or TRBD2 (5 bases each). This CDR3 is built from 13 residues. Trimming left V 6 bases short and J 1 base short, with 13 bases between. Germline assignment: CDR1 SQVTM and CDR2 ANQGSEA. DNA of the CDR3: TGCAGCGTATTCCGGGACGGTTCCTACGAGCAGTACTTC. Protein sequence: CSVFRDGSYEQYF.

This clonotype showed up just a few times. CDR3 in amino acids: CAGGREARNQPQHF. In nucleotides, the CDR3 is TGTGCCGGGGGCAGGGAGGCGCGCAATCAGCCCCAGCATTTT. The chain combines TRBV19 with TRBJ1-5, with D possibly matching TRBD1 (6 bases). Looked up from germline, CDR1 is LNHDA and CDR2 is SQIVND (reference sequence). V lost 11 bases, J lost 2 bases, and 16 bases lay in between. CDR3 length equals 14 residues.

This clonotype was seen at least ten times. The J gene is TRBJ1-4, the V gene TRBV28, with a weak D call TRBD1 (6 bases). The CDR3 length is 13 residues. Trimming removed 3 bases at V and 8 bases at J, with 10 bases between. Germline V CDR1 and CDR2: MDHEN, SYDVKM. The CDR3 loop is CASSFQGREKLFF. As DNA, the CDR3 is TGTGCCAGCAGTTTCCAGGGGAGGGAAAAACTGTTTTTT.

This clonotype came up many times. This chain uses TRBV12-3 or TRBV12-4 with TRBJ2-5; 8 bases fit TRBD1. The CDR3 contains 15 residues. With 4 bases clipped from V and 1 base from J, the junction kept 5 bases outside the gene matches. The CDR3 DNA follows: TGTGCCAGCAGTTCGACAGGGGTGGGCCAAGAGACCCAGTACTTC. It specifies CASSSTGVGQETQYF.

The V call is TRBV4-1, the J call TRBJ1-5; D is unresolved. Germline assignment: CDR1 MGHRA and CDR2 YSYEKL. The CDR3 is 15 residues long. V was shortened by 2 bases and J by 4 bases, with 12 bases between the two germline ends. CDR3 amino acids: CASSQIGTGNQPQHF. CDR3 DNA: TGCGCCAGCAGCCAAATTGGTACTGGAAATCAGCCCCAGCATTTT.

CDR3 sequence: CASSYRGGGNTIYF. Written as DNA, the CDR3 is TGTGCCAGCAGTTACAGGGGTGGTGGAAACACCATATATTTT. The genes are TRBV6-9 and TRBJ1-3, with a tentative D call TRBD1 (6 bases). This CDR3 contains 14 residues. Trimming stripped 3 bases from V and 3 bases from J, with 9 bases between. CDR1 MNHGY and CDR2 SVAAGI come from the germline V gene.

This clonotype appeared a few times. The chain is built from TRBV7-8 and TRBJ1-3, with D possibly matching TRBD1 (6 bases). CDR1 is SGHVS, CDR2 FQNEAQ, per germline. The CDR3 length is 14 residues. V lost 6 bases to trimming and J lost 0 bases, with 9 bases between them. DNA of the CDR3: TGTGCCAGCAGTCCGACAGGCTCTGGAAACACCATATATTTT. Protein: CASSPTGSGNTIYF.